This passage covers 2 T cell receptor beta chains from one sample sequenced in a study of radiotherapy plus CTLA-4 blockade in lung cancer. Generated by immunoSEQ multiplex PCR, the TCRdb table keeps only in-frame clones and is missing some. The table lists some 77,000 clones, approximately 86% of them singletons. The sequenced sample was peripheral blood, obtained from a patient treated with radiotherapy plus ipilimumab. These receptors were collected from a human donor with non-small cell lung cancer who had a partial response to radiotherapy plus ipilimumab.

This rearrangement joins TRBV6-5 to TRBJ1-1; tentative D call: TRBD1 (6 bases). The germline gives CDR1 MNHEY, CDR2 SVGAGI. The V end was cut by 7 bases, the J end by 0 bases, with 12 bases between. The CDR3 length is 14 residues. The CDR3: CASKQGIMNTEAFF. In DNA form, the CDR3 reads TGTGCCAGCAAGCAGGGGATCATGAACACTGAAGCTTTCTTT.

This chain links TRBV6-6 with TRBJ2-1; 13 bases are shared with TRBD2. Germline V CDR1 and CDR2: MNHNY, SVGAGI (reference sequence). This CDR3 contains 16 residues. With V trimmed by 6 bases and J by 9 bases, 11 bases remained unmatched. The CDR3 sequence: CASSITPTSGRGEQFF. The CDR3 DNA reads as TGTGCCAGCAGCATTACCCCTACTAGCGGGAGGGGTGAGCAGTTCTTC.